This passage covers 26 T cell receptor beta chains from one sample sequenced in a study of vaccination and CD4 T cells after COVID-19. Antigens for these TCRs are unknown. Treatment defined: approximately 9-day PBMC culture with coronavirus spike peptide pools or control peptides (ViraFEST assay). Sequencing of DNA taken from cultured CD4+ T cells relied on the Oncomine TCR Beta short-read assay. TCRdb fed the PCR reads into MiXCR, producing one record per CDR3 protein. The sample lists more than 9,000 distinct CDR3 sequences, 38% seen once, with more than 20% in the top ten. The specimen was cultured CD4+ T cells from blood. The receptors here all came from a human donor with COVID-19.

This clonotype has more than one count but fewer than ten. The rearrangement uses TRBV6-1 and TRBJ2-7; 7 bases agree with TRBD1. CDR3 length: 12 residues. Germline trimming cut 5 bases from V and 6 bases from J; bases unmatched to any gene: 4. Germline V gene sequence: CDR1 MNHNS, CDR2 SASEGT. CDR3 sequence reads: CASSRQGPEQYF. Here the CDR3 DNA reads TGTGCCAGCAGTCGACAGGGACCCGAGCAGTACTTC.

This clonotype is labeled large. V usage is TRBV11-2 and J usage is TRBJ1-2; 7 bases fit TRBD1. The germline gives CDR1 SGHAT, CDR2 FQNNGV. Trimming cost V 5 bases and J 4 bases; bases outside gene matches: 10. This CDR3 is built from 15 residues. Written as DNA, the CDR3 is TGTGCCAGCAGCCCCCGGATGAGACAGGGCTATGGCTACACCTTC. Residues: CASSPRMRQGYGYTF.

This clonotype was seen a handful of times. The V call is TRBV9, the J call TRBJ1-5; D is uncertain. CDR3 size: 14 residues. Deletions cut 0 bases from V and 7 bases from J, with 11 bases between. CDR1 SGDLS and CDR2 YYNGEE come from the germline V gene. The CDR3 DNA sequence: TGTGCCAGCAGCGTAGGGGAGGGAGGCCAGCCCCAGCATTTT. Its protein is CASSVGEGGQPQHF.

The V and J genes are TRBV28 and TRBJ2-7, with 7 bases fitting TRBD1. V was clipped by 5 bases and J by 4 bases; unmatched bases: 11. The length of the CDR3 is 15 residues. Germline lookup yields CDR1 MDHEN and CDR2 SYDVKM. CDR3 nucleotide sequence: TGTGCCAGCAGTACACCTTCGACAGGGAATTACGAGCAGTACTTC. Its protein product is CASSTPSTGNYEQYF.

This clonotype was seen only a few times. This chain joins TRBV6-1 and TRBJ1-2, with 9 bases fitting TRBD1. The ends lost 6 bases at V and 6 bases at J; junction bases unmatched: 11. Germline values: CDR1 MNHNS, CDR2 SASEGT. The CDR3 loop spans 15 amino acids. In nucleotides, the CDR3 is TGTGCCAGCAGATATAGGGACAGGGAGGTAAATGGCTACACCTTC. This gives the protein CASRYRDREVNGYTF.

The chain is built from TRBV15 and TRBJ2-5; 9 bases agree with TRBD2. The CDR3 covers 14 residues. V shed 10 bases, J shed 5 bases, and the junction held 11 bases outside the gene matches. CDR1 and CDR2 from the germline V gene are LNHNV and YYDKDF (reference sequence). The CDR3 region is CAIAGGLAPETQYF. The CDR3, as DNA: TGTGCCATCGCGGGGGGGCTAGCTCCCGAGACCCAGTACTTC.

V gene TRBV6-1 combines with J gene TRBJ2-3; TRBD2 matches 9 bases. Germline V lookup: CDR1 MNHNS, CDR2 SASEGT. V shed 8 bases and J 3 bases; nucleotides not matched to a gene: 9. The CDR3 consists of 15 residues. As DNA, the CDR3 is TGTGCCAGCGCAGAAGCGGGGGGACCTACAGATACGCAGTATTTT. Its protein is CASAEAGGPTDTQYF.

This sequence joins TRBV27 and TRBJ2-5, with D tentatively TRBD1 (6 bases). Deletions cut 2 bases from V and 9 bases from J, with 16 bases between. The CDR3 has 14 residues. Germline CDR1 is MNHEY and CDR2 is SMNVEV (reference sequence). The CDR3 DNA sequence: TGTGCCAGCAGTTTACAGACGCCCAGGGGTCCCCAGTACTTC. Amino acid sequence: CASSLQTPRGPQYF.

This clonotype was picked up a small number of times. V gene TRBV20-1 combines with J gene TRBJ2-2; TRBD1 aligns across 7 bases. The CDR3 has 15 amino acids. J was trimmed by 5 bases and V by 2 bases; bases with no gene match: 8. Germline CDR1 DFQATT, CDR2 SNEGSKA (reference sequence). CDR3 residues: CSARPAGGVTGELFF. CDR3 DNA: TGCAGTGCTAGACCGGCAGGGGGAGTAACCGGGGAGCTGTTTTTT.

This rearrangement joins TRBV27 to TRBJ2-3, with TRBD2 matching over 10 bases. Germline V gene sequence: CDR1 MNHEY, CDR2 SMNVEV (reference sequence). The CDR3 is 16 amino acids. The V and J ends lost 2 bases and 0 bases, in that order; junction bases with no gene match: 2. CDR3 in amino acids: CASSLAAGGSTDTQYF. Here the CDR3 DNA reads TGTGCCAGCAGTTTAGCAGCGGGGGGGAGCACAGATACGCAGTATTTT.

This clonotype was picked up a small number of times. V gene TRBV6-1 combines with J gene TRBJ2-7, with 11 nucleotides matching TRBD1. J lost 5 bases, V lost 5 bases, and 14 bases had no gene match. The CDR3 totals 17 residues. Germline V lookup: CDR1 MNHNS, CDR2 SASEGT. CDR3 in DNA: TGTGCCAGCAGTCCCCGAATACCGGGACAGGGGGACCACGAGCAGTACTTC. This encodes CASSPRIPGQGDHEQYF.

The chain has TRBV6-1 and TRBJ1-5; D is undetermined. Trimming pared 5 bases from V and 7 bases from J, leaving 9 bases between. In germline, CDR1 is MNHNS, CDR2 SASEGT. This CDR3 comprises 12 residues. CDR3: CASSSPSQPQHF. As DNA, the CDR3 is TGTGCCAGCAGTAGCCCGTCGCAGCCCCAGCATTTT.

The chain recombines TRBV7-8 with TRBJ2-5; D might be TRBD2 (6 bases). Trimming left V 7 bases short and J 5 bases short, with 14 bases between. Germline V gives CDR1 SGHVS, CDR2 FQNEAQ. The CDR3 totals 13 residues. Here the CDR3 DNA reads TGTGCCAGCAACCAGGGACTTCTGGAGACCCAGTACTTC. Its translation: CASNQGLLETQYF.

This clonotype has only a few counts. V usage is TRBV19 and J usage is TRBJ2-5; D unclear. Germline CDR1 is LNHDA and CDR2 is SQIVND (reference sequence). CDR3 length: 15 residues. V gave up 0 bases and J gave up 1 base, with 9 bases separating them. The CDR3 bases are TGTGCCAGTAGTATAGATCAACCCGGCCAAGAGACCCAGTACTTC. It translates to CASSIDQPGQETQYF.

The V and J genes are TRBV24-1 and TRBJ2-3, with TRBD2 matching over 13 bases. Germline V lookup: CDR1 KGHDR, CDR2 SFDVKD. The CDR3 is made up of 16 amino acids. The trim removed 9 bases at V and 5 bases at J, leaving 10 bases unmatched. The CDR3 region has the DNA TGTGCCACCTCCGCGACTAGCGGGGGGCATGGAGATACGCAGTATTTT. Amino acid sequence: CATSATSGGHGDTQYF.

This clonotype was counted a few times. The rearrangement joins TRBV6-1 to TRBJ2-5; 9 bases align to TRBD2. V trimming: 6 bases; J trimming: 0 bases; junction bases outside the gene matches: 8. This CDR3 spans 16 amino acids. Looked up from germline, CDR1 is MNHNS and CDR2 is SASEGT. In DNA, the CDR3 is TGTGCCAGCAGGATCCTCAGCGGGGGGAACCAAGAGACCCAGTACTTC. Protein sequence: CASRILSGGNQETQYF.

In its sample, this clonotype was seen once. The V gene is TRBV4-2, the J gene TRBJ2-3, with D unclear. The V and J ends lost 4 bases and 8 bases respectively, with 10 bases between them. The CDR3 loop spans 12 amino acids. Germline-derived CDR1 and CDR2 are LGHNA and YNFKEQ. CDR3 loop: CASSRLGGTQYF. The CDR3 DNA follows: TGTGCCAGCAGCCGTCTCGGTGGTACGCAGTATTTT.

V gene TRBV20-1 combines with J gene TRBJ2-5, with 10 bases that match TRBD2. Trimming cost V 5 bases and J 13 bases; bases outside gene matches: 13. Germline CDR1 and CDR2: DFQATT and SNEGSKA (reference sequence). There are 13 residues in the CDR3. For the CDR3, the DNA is TGCAGTGCTTTCACTAGCGGGGCCCGGGTCTCGTACTTC. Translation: CSAFTSGARVSYF.

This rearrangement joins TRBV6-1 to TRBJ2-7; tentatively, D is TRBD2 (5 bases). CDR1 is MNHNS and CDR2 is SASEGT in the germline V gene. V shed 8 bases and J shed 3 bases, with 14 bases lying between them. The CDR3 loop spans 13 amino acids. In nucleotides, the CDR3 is TGTGCCAGCCGGGAAACTGTAAACTACGAGCAGTACTTC. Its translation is CASRETVNYEQYF.

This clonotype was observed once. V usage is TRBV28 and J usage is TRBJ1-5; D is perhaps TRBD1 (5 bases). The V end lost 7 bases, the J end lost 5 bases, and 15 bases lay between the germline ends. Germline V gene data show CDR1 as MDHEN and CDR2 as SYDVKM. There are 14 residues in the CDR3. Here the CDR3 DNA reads TGTGCCAGCACCATTGGGTTGGGGCATCAGCCCCAGCATTTT. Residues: CASTIGLGHQPQHF.

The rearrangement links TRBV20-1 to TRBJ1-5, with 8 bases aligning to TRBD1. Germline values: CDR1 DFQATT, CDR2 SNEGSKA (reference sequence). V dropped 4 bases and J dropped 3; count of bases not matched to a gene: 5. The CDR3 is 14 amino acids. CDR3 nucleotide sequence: TGCAGTGCTACCGGGCAGGGGGCCAATCAGCCCCAGCATTTT. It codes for CSATGQGANQPQHF.

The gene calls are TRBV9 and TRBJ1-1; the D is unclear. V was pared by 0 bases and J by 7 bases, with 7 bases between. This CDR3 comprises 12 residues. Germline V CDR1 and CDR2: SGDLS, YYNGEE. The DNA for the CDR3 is TGTGCCAGCAGCGTAGACGGGTTTGAAGCTTTCTTT. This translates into CASSVDGFEAFF.

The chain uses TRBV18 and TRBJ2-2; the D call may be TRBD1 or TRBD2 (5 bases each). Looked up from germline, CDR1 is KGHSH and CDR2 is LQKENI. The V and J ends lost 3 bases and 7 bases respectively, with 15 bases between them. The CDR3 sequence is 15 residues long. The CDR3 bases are TGTGCCAGCTCACCCGGGACGGGGCCAGGCGGGGAGCTGTTTTTT. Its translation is CASSPGTGPGGELFF. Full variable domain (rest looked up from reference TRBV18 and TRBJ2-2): NAGVMQNPRHLVRRRGQEARLRCSPMKGHSHVYWYRQLPEEGLKFMVYLQKENIIDESGMPKERFSAEFPKEGPSILRIQQVVRGDSAAYFCASSPGTGPGGELFFGEGSRLTVL.

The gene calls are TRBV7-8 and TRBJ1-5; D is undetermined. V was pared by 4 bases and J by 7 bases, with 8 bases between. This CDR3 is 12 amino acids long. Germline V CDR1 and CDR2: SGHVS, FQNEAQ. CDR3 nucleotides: TGTGCCAGCAGCTCCCTAAGGCAGCCCCAGCATTTT. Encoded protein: CASSSLRQPQHF.

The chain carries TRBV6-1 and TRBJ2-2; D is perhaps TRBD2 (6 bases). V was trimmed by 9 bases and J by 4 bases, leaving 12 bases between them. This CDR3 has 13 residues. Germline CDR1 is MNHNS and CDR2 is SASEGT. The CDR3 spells CAREGISTGELFF. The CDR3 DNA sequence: TGTGCCAGGGAGGGAATAAGCACCGGGGAGCTGTTTTTT.

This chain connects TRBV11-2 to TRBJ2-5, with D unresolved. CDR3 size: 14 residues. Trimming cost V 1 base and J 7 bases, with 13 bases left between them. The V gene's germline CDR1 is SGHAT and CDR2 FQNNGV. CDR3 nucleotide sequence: TGTGCCAGCAGCTTAGTTTCTAGTTTGGGGACCCAGTACTTC. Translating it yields CASSLVSSLGTQYF.